One and the same sample provided the 32 T cell receptor beta chains below, sequenced in a study of control samples from healthy donors and cancer patients. Profiling relied on immunoSEQ multiplex PCR, and the TCRdb table lists in-frame clones only, not all of them. The sample has approximately 190,000 clones. Source material: blood. These TCRs come from a woman in her thirties in good health.

The V gene is TRBV6-2 or TRBV6-3, the J gene TRBJ2-7, with 10 bases that match TRBD1. V was clipped by 3 bases and J by 5 bases; unmatched bases: 10. Germline loops: CDR1 MNHEY, CDR2 SVGEGT. This CDR3 has 16 amino acids. The CDR3 nucleotides are TGTGCCAGCAGTTATTCCGAAGGGACAGGGGCCCACGAGCAGTACTTC. It is translated as CASSYSEGTGAHEQYF.

The chain couples TRBV19 to TRBJ2-7; TRBD1 matches 7 bases. The CDR3 spans 13 residues. V lost 6 bases to trimming and J lost 2 bases; unmatched junction nucleotides: 4. Germline assignment: CDR1 LNHDA and CDR2 SQIVND (reference sequence). CDR3 nucleotides: TGTGCCAGTAGGCTGACAGGGACCTACGAGCAGTACTTC. This gives the protein CASRLTGTYEQYF.

The chain employs TRBV19 and TRBJ2-7; D might be TRBD1 or TRBD2, each matching 5 bases. V lost 0 bases and J lost 3, with 12 bases in between. Germline values: CDR1 LNHDA, CDR2 SQIVND (reference sequence). The CDR3 has 15 residues. The CDR3 is CASSIDRGRFYEQYF. CDR3 DNA sequence: TGTGCCAGTAGTATAGACCGGGGCCGTTTCTACGAGCAGTACTTC.

The V call is TRBV19, the J call TRBJ2-5, with 9 nucleotides matching TRBD1. V lost 2 bases, J lost 4 bases, and 5 bases stayed unmatched. The germline CDR1 and CDR2 sequences are LNHDA and SQIVND (reference sequence). The CDR3 runs 15 residues. The chain's CDR3 is CASSILGQGIETQYF. CDR3 sequence (DNA): TGTGCCAGTAGTATATTGGGACAGGGCATAGAGACCCAGTACTTC.

The chain combines TRBV4-2 with TRBJ1-4; D is ambiguous. This CDR3 is 15 amino acids long. Germline V gene sequence: CDR1 LGHNA, CDR2 YNFKEQ. V was pared by 3 bases and J by 7 bases, with 15 bases between. CDR3 protein: CASSQVGAPLEKLFF. The CDR3, as DNA: TGTGCCAGCAGCCAGGTTGGCGCACCCCTTGAAAAACTGTTTTTT.

This rearrangement joins TRBV5-6 to TRBJ1-3, with D uncertain. The CDR3 has 14 residues. The ends were cut back, 3 bases at V and 7 bases at J, with 14 bases in the middle. Germline V gene lookup returns CDR1 SGHDT and CDR2 YYEEEE. The CDR3 is CASSWGLVSNTIYF. CDR3 nucleotide sequence: TGTGCCAGCAGCTGGGGTCTGGTCTCGAACACCATATATTTT.

The chain uses TRBV5-1 and TRBJ2-3; D not resolved. This CDR3 is 15 amino acids long. Germline V gives CDR1 SGHRS, CDR2 YFSETQ. Trimming took off 0 bases at V and 1 base at J, with 9 bases between the two ends. For the CDR3, the DNA is TGCGCCAGCAGCTTGGGGTTAAGGGGCACAGATACGCAGTATTTT. Translated: CASSLGLRGTDTQYF.

The V gene is TRBV27, the J gene TRBJ2-5; 7 nucleotides match TRBD1. The CDR3 runs 14 residues. CDR1 is MNHEY, CDR2 SMNVEV, per germline (reference sequence). Germline trimming cut 3 bases from V and 5 bases from J; bases unmatched to any gene: 6. The CDR3 region is CASSFDREDETQYF. DNA of the CDR3: TGTGCCAGCAGTTTCGACAGGGAAGACGAGACCCAGTACTTC.

For this clone: At the DNA level, this CDR3 is encoded by other sequences in the same sample as well. The chain is built from TRBV12-3 or TRBV12-4 and TRBJ1-5; D unresolved. With 0 bases removed from V and 4 bases from J, the gap between germline ends came to 4 bases. There are 13 residues in the CDR3. The CDR3 loop is CASSLAENQPQHF. The CDR3 DNA reads as TGTGCCAGCAGTTTAGCCGAGAATCAGCCCCAGCATTTT.

The genes are TRBV15 and TRBJ1-6; TRBD1 is a possible D gene (6 bases). Germline V lookup: CDR1 LNHNV, CDR2 YYDKDF (reference sequence). V lost 0 bases and J 9 bases, leaving 12 bases between the germline ends. The CDR3 extends over 15 amino acids. The CDR3 sequence is CATSREGASTSPLHF. CDR3 coding DNA: TGTGCCACCAGCAGAGAGGGGGCGAGTACTTCACCCCTCCACTTT.

The chain uses TRBV24-1 and TRBJ1-5; D is uncertain. Germline V gene lookup returns CDR1 KGHDR and CDR2 SFDVKD. This CDR3 has 14 amino acids. V lost 3 bases to trimming and J lost 0 bases, with 5 bases between them. The DNA for the CDR3 is TGTGCCACCAGTGATCAGAATAGCAATCAGCCCCAGCATTTT. Amino acids: CATSDQNSNQPQHF.

The gene calls are TRBV5-6 and TRBJ1-2, with 8 nucleotides matching TRBD1. The CDR3 is 12 amino acids. CDR1 and CDR2 from the germline V gene are SGHDT and YYEEEE. Unmatched junction bases numbered 3, after V lost 5 bases and J lost 6 bases. The CDR3 DNA is TGTGCCAGCAGAAGGACAGGGAATGGCTACACCTTC. This codes for CASRRTGNGYTF.

The rearrangement joins TRBV27 to TRBJ2-3; weak D call: TRBD2 (5 bases). This CDR3 comprises 11 residues. V lost 9 bases, J lost 10 bases, and 14 bases lay in between. Per germline, CDR1 MNHEY and CDR2 SMNVEV (reference sequence). The CDR3 coding sequence is TGTGCCAGTAAATTCGACGGGGCGCAGTATTTT. This codes for CASKFDGAQYF.

The chain joins TRBV4-1 to TRBJ2-3; maybe TRBD2 (5 bases). CDR1 MGHRA and CDR2 YSYEKL come from the germline V gene. This CDR3 is built from 15 residues. Between the trimmed V and J ends, which lost 5 bases and 2 bases, there was a span of 14 bases. CDR3: CASSVRGPLTDTQYF. The CDR3 region has the DNA TGCGCCAGCAGCGTACGAGGGCCCCTCACAGATACGCAGTATTTT.

The rearrangement links TRBV5-1 to TRBJ2-3; TRBD2 agrees at 11 bases. The CDR3 runs to 16 residues. Looked up from germline, CDR1 is SGHRS and CDR2 is YFSETQ. Losses at the gene ends were 1 base for V and 0 bases for J; bases not matched to a gene: 1. This CDR3 reads CASSLTSGGSTDTQYF. CDR3 coding DNA: TGCGCCAGCAGCTTGACTAGCGGGGGTAGCACAGATACGCAGTATTTT.

The V and J genes are TRBV18 and TRBJ1-5, with D unresolved. Trimming pared 2 bases from V and 6 bases from J, leaving 11 bases between. Germline V gene sequence: CDR1 KGHSH, CDR2 LQKENI. CDR3 length: 14 residues. DNA of the CDR3: TGTGCCAGCTCACCAGGGAGGGCGAGTCAGCCCCAGCATTTT. Amino acids: CASSPGRASQPQHF. Full variable domain (missing parts from reference TRBV18 and TRBJ1-5): NAGVMQNPRHLVRRRGQEARLRCSPMKGHSHVYWYRQLPEEGLKFMVYLQKENIIDESGMPKERFSAEFPKEGPSILRIQQVVRGDSAAYFCASSPGRASQPQHFGDGTRLSIL.

The chain has TRBV7-2 and TRBJ2-7, with TRBD2 matching over 7 bases. This CDR3 is 15 amino acids long. With 1 base clipped from V and 4 bases from J, the junction kept 7 bases outside the gene matches. The germline V gene encodes CDR1 SGHTA and CDR2 FQGNSA. CDR3: CASSLGSRGGYEQYF. CDR3 DNA sequence: TGTGCCAGCAGCTTAGGATCCCGGGGAGGGTACGAGCAGTACTTC.

The chain employs TRBV5-4 and TRBJ1-1; D ambiguous. Per germline, CDR1 SGHNT and CDR2 YYREEE (reference sequence). The CDR3 length is 11 residues. Deletions cut 0 bases from V and 8 bases from J, with 5 bases between. The CDR3 sequence is CASSLGREAFF. As DNA, the CDR3 is TGTGCCAGCAGCTTGGGGAGGGAAGCTTTCTTT.

The chain couples TRBV7-3 to TRBJ1-1; perhaps TRBD1 as D (6 bases). V was clipped by 6 bases and J by 6 bases, with 17 bases between them. Germline loops: CDR1 SGHTA, CDR2 FQGTGA. The CDR3 extends over 14 amino acids. The CDR3 reads CASRRTGKGAEAFF. The CDR3 region has the DNA TGTGCCAGCAGACGCACGGGCAAGGGGGCTGAAGCTTTCTTT.

V gene TRBV2 combines with J gene TRBJ1-5; D is uncertain. The V and J ends lost 1 base and 6 bases respectively, with 7 bases between them. The CDR3 runs 13 residues. CDR1 is SNHLY, CDR2 FYNNEI, per germline. CDR3 in amino acids: CASSEVEVQPQHF. CDR3 nucleotide sequence: TGTGCCAGCAGTGAAGTAGAAGTTCAGCCCCAGCATTTT.

On this clone: Its ends do not fully match the called genes, so a read error is possible. The chain joins TRBV7-7 to TRBJ1-1, with D tentatively TRBD1 (5 bases). The germline V gene has CDR1 SSHAT and CDR2 FNYEAQ (reference sequence). The CDR3 extends over 18 amino acids. The DNA for the CDR3 is TGTGCTAGCAGTCCCCGAGTTGGGGCCTGCAACACACACACTGAAGCTTTCTTT. This gives the protein CASSPRVGACNTHTEAFF. Using reference TRBV7-7 and TRBJ1-1 for the parts outside the CDR3, the full variable domain is GAGVSQSPRYKVTKRGQDVTLRCDPISSHATLYWYQQALGQGPEFLTYFNYEAQPDKSGLPSDRFSAERPEGSISTLTIQRTEQRDSAMYRCASSPRVGACNTHTEAFFGQGTRLTVV.

The V and J genes are TRBV5-1 and TRBJ2-7; 8 positions agree with TRBD1. Germline V gives CDR1 SGHRS, CDR2 YFSETQ. J was trimmed by 1 base and V by 2 bases; bases with no gene match: 5. The CDR3 contains 15 residues. The CDR3 bases are TGCGCCAGCAGCTTTCAGAGGGACAGGTCCTACGAGCAGTACTTC. This encodes CASSFQRDRSYEQYF.

The chain carries TRBV6-5 and TRBJ2-7, with D perhaps being TRBD1 or TRBD2 (5 bases each). Trimming removed 11 bases from V and 6 bases from J, with 20 bases in between. The V gene's germline CDR1 is MNHEY and CDR2 SVGAGI. The CDR3 is 13 amino acids. The CDR3 sequence is CASHTVRESEQYF. Here the CDR3 DNA reads TGTGCCTCGCATACCGTCAGGGAGAGCGAGCAGTACTTC.

This chain connects TRBV12-3 or TRBV12-4 to TRBJ1-2; D is possibly TRBD1 (5 bases). V lost 3 bases to trimming and J lost 3 bases, with 8 bases between them. The CDR3 extends over 13 amino acids. The CDR3 region is CASSLGGDYGYTF. The CDR3 bases are TGTGCCAGCAGTTTGGGGGGTGACTATGGCTACACCTTC.

The CDR3 bases are TGTGCCAGCAGCCTTTCCCAGGGTGTTGGGAGCAATCAGCCCCAGCATTTT. Its protein product is CASSLSQGVGSNQPQHF. The V call is TRBV4-2, the J call TRBJ1-5; D is possibly TRBD1 (5 bases). CDR3 size: 17 residues. Trimming removed 4 bases from V and 1 base from J, with 17 bases in between. Germline V gene sequence: CDR1 LGHNA, CDR2 YNFKEQ.

The chain carries TRBV7-6 and TRBJ2-7; D may be TRBD1 or TRBD2 (5 bases each). This CDR3 spans 16 amino acids. V lost 5 bases, J lost 1 base, and 18 bases lay in between. Germline CDR1 and CDR2: SGHVS and FNYEAQ. In nucleotides, the CDR3 is TGTGCCAGCAGCCCTACGCCGGGACGGACTTCCTACGAGCAGTACTTC. Translating gives CASSPTPGRTSYEQYF. Complete variable domain (other parts from reference TRBV7-6 and TRBJ2-7): GAGVSQSPRYKVTKRGQDVALRCDPISGHVSLYWYRQALGQGPEFLTYFNYEAQQDKSGLPNDRFSAERPEGSISTLTIQRTEQRDSAMYRCASSPTPGRTSYEQYFGPGTRLTVT.

The chain is built from TRBV7-3 and TRBJ1-6; D might be TRBD1 (6 bases). The CDR3 sequence is 14 residues long. V was cut by 5 bases and J by 8 bases, with 13 bases left in between. The germline V gene has CDR1 SGHTA and CDR2 FQGTGA. This CDR3 is CASSLGAVYSPLHF. Here the CDR3 DNA reads TGTGCCAGCAGCCTGGGGGCAGTTTATTCACCCCTCCACTTT.

CDR3 region: CASSLRHRIIQETQYF. CDR3 sequence (DNA): TGCGCCAGCAGCTTGCGTCACCGAATAATCCAAGAGACCCAGTACTTC. This chain uses TRBV5-1 with TRBJ2-5; D is ambiguous. V was cut by 1 base and J by 1 base, with 14 bases left in between. Germline-derived CDR1 and CDR2 are SGHRS and YFSETQ. CDR3 length equals 16 residues.

The rearrangement uses TRBV27 and TRBJ2-5, with 12 positions matching TRBD2. The V segment lost 3 bases and the J segment 4 bases; nucleotides outside the gene matches: 9. The CDR3 has 17 residues. Germline V gene data show CDR1 as MNHEY and CDR2 as SMNVEV (reference sequence). CDR3 protein: CASSFGLAGGRGETQYF. In nucleotides, the CDR3 is TGTGCCAGCAGTTTTGGCCTAGCGGGGGGGCGGGGAGAGACCCAGTACTTC.

The chain employs TRBV6-5 and TRBJ2-1, with 10 bases identical to TRBD1. The germline V gene encodes CDR1 MNHEY and CDR2 SVGAGI. With V trimmed by 4 bases and J by 7 bases, 7 bases remained unmatched. The CDR3 is made up of 15 amino acids. The DNA for the CDR3 is TGTGCCAGCAGTTTTGACAGGGGGCGCGAAAATGAGCAGTTCTTC. Translated, it gives CASSFDRGRENEQFF.

CDR3 region: CATSIWTGRNSPLHF. The CDR3, as DNA: TGTGCCACCAGCATTTGGACAGGCCGTAATTCACCCCTCCACTTT. The gene calls are TRBV15 and TRBJ1-6; 7 positions match TRBD1. The CDR3 contains 15 residues. Per germline, CDR1 LNHNV and CDR2 YYDKDF (reference sequence). The V gene end was trimmed by 4 bases and the J gene end by 6 bases; junction bases not matched to a gene: 6.

The rearrangement joins TRBV20-1 to TRBJ1-3; D remains ambiguous. CDR1 is DFQATT and CDR2 is SNEGSKA in the germline V gene (reference sequence). This CDR3 spans 10 amino acids. The V end was cut by 3 bases, the J end by 8 bases, with 5 bases between. The CDR3 spells CSARADTIYF. DNA of the CDR3: TGCAGTGCTAGGGCAGACACCATATATTTT.